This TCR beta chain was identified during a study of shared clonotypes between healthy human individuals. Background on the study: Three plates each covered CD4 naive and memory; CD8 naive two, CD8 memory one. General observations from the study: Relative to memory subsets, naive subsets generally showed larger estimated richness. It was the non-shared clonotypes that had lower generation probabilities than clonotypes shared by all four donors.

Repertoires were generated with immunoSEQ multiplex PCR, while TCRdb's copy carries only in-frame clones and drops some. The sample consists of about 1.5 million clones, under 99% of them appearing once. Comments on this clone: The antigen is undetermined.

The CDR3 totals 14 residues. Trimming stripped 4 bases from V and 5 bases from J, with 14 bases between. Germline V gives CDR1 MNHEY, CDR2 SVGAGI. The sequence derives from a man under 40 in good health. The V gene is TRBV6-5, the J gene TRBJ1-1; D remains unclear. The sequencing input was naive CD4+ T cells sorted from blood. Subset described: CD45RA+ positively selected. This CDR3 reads CASSSDAVRTEAFF. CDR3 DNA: TGTGCCAGCAGTTCAGACGCGGTGCGAACTGAAGCTTTCTTT.